This T cell receptor beta chain was captured in a study of cytomegalovirus exposure and HLA in healthy donors. Whole-study results and caveats: A later analysis found that most CMV-associated TCR beta chains appeared HLA-restricted.

Vbeta (60) and Jbeta (13) primers were used in the PCR. The repertoire was sequenced with immunoSEQ multiplex PCR; TCRdb's copy has only in-frame clones and lacks some. Reported are 130,000 or so clones; the ten largest clones contain under 2.5%. As regards this clone: Its specificity is unknown.

Germline CDR1 reads LNHDA; CDR2 reads SQIVND (reference sequence). The CDR3 length is 14 residues. V was pared by 5 bases and J by 3 bases, with 11 bases between. The gene calls are TRBV19 and TRBJ1-5; D unclear. The TCR was taken from a woman aged 18-35 years in good health and CMV-seronegative. Sequences were obtained from PBMCs. Here the CDR3 reads CASSWAPPNQPQHF. CDR3 in DNA: TGTGCCAGTAGTTGGGCCCCCCCCAATCAGCCCCAGCATTTT.